This T cell receptor (beta chain) was sequenced in a study of T-cell memory formation after mild COVID-19. Study in general: In these data, TCR clusters were largely donor specific. Study results and limitations: Second-wave clones with a day 37 peak had unconfirmed SARS-CoV-2 specificity. Day 15 to 85 contracting clones showed balanced CD4/CD8; later expanders leaned CD4+. Contracting CD4+ clones sat mainly in CM and EM; CD8+ in EMRA.

From the 5' RACE reads, TCRdb called clonotypes with MiXCR, one entry per CDR3 protein. The top ten clones hold more than 10% of a sample with 450,000 to 700,000 distinct CDR3 sequences, more than 15% of them seen once. As concerns this clonotype: The antigen is undetermined.

The CDR3 runs to 11 residues. Germline values: CDR1 ENHRY, CDR2 SYGVKD. Between the trimmed V and J ends, which lost 11 bases and 5 bases, there was a span of 10 bases. Sequencing was carried out using PBMCs or a T cell subset sorted from them (not recorded which). This clonotype originated in an adult woman who had mild COVID-19 (a few samples of this study predate the infection). Cell type and time point are not known. The rearrangement joins TRBV10-3 to TRBJ2-1; no clear D gene. The CDR3 region has the DNA TGTGCCCTAGGGCCGCACAATGAGCAGTTCTTC. Protein sequence: CALGPHNEQFF.